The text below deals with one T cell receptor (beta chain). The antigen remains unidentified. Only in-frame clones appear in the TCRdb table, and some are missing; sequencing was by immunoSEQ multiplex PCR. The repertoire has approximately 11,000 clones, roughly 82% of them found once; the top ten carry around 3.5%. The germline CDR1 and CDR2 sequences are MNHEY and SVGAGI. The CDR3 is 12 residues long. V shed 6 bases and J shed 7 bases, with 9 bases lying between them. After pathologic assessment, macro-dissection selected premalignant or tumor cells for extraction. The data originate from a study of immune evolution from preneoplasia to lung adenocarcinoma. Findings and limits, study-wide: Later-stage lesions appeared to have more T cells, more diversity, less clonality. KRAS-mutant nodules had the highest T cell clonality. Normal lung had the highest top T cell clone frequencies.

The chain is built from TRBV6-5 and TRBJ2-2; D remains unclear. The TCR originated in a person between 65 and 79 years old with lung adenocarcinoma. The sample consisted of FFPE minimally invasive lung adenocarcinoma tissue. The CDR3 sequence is CASSAGFGELFF. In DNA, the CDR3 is TGTGCCAGCAGCGCCGGCTTCGGGGAGCTGTTTTTT.